The rows below give T cell receptor beta chains drawn from one sample of a study of blood T cell repertoires in COVID-19. The repertoire was sequenced with immunoSEQ multiplex PCR; TCRdb's copy has only in-frame clones and lacks some. This repertoire shows more than 110,000 clones, roughly 90% found once; its top ten account for over 9.5%. Sequencing used peripheral blood. These receptors came from a man aged 50 to 60 with active or convalescent COVID-19. The CDR3 runs from the conserved cysteine through the conserved F or W. Fields, in order: V gene, J gene, D gene, clone size, CDR3 protein, CDR3 DNA. The D gene is left open where the match is weak. Expanded clones get a size class; other rows say once, few or many, or leave the size out.

>TRBV10-3|TRBJ2-7|-|-
CAIKQLQGYEQYF
TGTGCCATCAAGCAACTACAGGGCTACGAGCAGTACTTC
>TRBV19|TRBJ1-5|TRBD1|-
CASSPDRGYNQPQHF
TGTGCCAGTAGTCCCGACAGGGGATACAATCAGCCCCAGCATTTT
>TRBV10-3|TRBJ2-7|TRBD2|once
CAISGIPSGSTYEQYF
TGTGCCATCAGCGGAATCCCTAGCGGGTCCACCTACGAGCAGTACTTC
>TRBV15|TRBJ2-7|-|once
CATSKPASSKSYEQYF
TGTGCCACCAGCAAGCCCGCTAGCTCCAAATCCTACGAGCAGTACTTC
>TRBV5-4|TRBJ2-7|TRBD1|-
CASSSGGGTGGPEQYF
TGTGCCAGCAGCTCGGGAGGGGGGACAGGGGGGCCCGAGCAGTACTTC
>TRBV10-3|TRBJ2-7|-|-
CAISGIVQGSREQYF
TGTGCCATCAGTGGCATTGTTCAGGGATCACGCGAGCAGTACTTC
>TRBV7-2|TRBJ1-1|-|-
CASKGQSPATEAFF
TGTGCCAGCAAGGGGCAGTCACCAGCCACTGAAGCTTTCTTT
>TRBV4-1|TRBJ2-1|TRBD2|once
CASSQGLAGGYNEQFF
TGCGCCAGCAGCCAGGGACTAGCGGGAGGGTACAATGAGCAGTTCTTC
>TRBV5-4|TRBJ2-1|-|-
CASSLLQGGIPNEQFF
TGTGCCAGCAGCTTACTCCAGGGGGGTATTCCCAATGAGCAGTTCTTC
>TRBV27|TRBJ2-5|TRBD2|-
CASSSREGSLETQYF
TGTGCCAGCAGTTCGCGGGAGGGCAGTCTAGAGACCCAGTACTTC
>TRBV7-8|TRBJ2-7|-|few
CASSLARAGRAYEQYF
TGTGCCAGCAGCTTAGCGAGGGCGGGTCGAGCCTACGAGCAGTACTTC
>TRBV20-1|TRBJ2-7|-|once
CSASDTMTAIEQYF
TGCAGTGCTAGTGACACCATGACAGCGATCGAGCAGTACTTC
>TRBV19|TRBJ1-4|TRBD1|-
CASALGQGGEKLFF
TGTGCCAGCGCCCTGGGACAGGGTGGGGAAAAACTGTTTTTT
>TRBV19|TRBJ1-2|TRBD1|-
CASSARGRMGYTF
TGTGCCAGTAGTGCCAGGGGGCGCATGGGCTACACCTTC
>TRBV30|TRBJ1-5|-|-
CAWSVSGRGNHQPQHF
TGTGCCTGGAGTGTATCGGGCAGGGGTAACCATCAGCCCCAGCATTTT
>TRBV5-1|TRBJ2-7|TRBD1|once
CASSRGGQGSYEQYF
TGCGCCAGCAGCCGGGGGGGACAGGGGTCCTACGAGCAGTACTTC
>TRBV5-1|TRBJ1-1|TRBD1|-
CASSAGTDTEAFF
TGCGCCAGCAGCGCCGGGACAGACACTGAAGCTTTCTTT
>TRBV6-5|TRBJ2-5|-|-
CASSYLGGYEETQYF
TGTGCCAGCAGTTACCTTGGGGGCTACGAAGAGACCCAGTACTTC
>TRBV28|TRBJ1-3|-|-
CASSSPLQGNTIYF
TGTGCCAGCAGTTCTCCCCTACAGGGAAACACCATATATTTT
>TRBV21-1|TRBJ2-3|-|-
CASSNLPGTGARHTQYF
TGTGCCAGCAGCAACTTACCCGGGACAGGGGCACGCCATACGCAGTATTTT
>TRBV4-1|TRBJ2-1|-|-
CASSLEAGSINEQFF
TGCGCCAGCAGCCTAGAGGCGGGGTCTATCAATGAGCAGTTCTTC
>TRBV5-1|TRBJ2-5|-|-
CASSLVGGKETQYF
TGCGCCAGCAGCTTGGTGGGAGGAAAGGAGACCCAGTACTTC
>TRBV28|TRBJ2-5|TRBD2|-
CASSSGAGLHQETQYF
TGTGCCAGCAGCTCAGGTGCGGGACTACACCAAGAGACCCAGTACTTC
>TRBV28|TRBJ1-5|TRBD1|-
CASSFGETGVINQPQHF
TGTGCCAGCAGTTTCGGCGAGACAGGGGTCATAAATCAGCCCCAGCATTTT
>TRBV14|TRBJ2-5|TRBD2|few
CASSQETLAVGMQETQYF
TGTGCCAGCAGCCAAGAAACACTAGCGGTAGGAATGCAAGAGACCCAGTACTTC
>TRBV19|TRBJ2-2|-|-
CASRNNFQRVSNTGELFF
TGTGCCAGTAGGAATAACTTTCAGCGGGTATCGAACACCGGGGAGCTGTTTTTT
>TRBV24-1|TRBJ2-7|-|-
CATSDPRQGAYEQYF
TGTGCCACCAGTGATCCCAGACAAGGGGCCTACGAGCAGTACTTC
>TRBV5-6|TRBJ1-1|TRBD1|-
CASSSGQGGAFF
TGTGCCAGCAGCTCGGGACAGGGGGGTGCTTTCTTT
>TRBV6-5|TRBJ2-5|-|-
CASSSPPGHRQETQYF
TGTGCCAGCAGTTCTCCGCCGGGACATCGACAAGAGACCCAGTACTTC
>TRBV10-3|TRBJ2-7|-|-
CAIRSTRSYEQYF
TGTGCCATCAGATCGACTAGATCCTACGAGCAGTACTTC
>TRBV3-1/TRBV3-2|TRBJ2-5|TRBD2|-
CASSQRASGARRDQYF
TGTGCCAGCAGCCAAAGAGCTAGCGGGGCCCGCCGAGACCAGTACTTC
>TRBV7-8|TRBJ2-5|-|-
CASSPVPQETQYF
TGTGCCAGCAGCCCCGTCCCCCAAGAGACCCAGTACTTC
>TRBV6-1|TRBJ2-2|-|once
CASSDRGTYTGELFF
TGTGCCAGCAGTGATCGGGGAACTTACACCGGGGAGCTGTTTTTT
>TRBV2|TRBJ2-2|-|-
CASSEESGTGELFF
TGTGCCAGCAGTGAAGAGAGCGGCACCGGGGAGCTGTTTTTT
>TRBV6-5|TRBJ2-7|-|once
CASSYSTGYEQYF
TGTGCCAGCAGTTATTCGACAGGCTACGAGCAGTACTTC
>TRBV30|TRBJ2-5|TRBD2|-
CAWSTTSGQKETQYF
TGTGCCTGGAGTACGACTAGCGGGCAAAAAGAGACCCAGTACTTC
>TRBV7-9|TRBJ2-4|TRBD1|-
CASSLNRQGARGKNIQYF
TGTGCCAGCAGCTTAAATCGACAGGGGGCAAGAGGCAAAAACATTCAGTACTTC
>TRBV5-1|TRBJ2-1|TRBD2|-
CASSLGGLAGTYNEQFF
TGCGCCAGCAGCTTGGGGGGACTAGCGGGAACCTACAATGAGCAGTTCTTC
>TRBV19|TRBJ1-5|TRBD1|-
CASSPGQAVNQPQHF
TGTGCCAGTAGTCCCGGACAGGCAGTCAATCAGCCCCAGCATTTT